What follows are 19 T cell receptor beta chains derived from one specimen sequenced in a study of blood T cells in healthy people across ages. A second about 6 to 12 cycle PCR used barcoded and J-beta primers. TCRdb processed the 5' RACE reads anew with MiXCR; each CDR3 protein has one entry. Among 700,000 or so distinct CDR3 sequences listed, 22% were seen once. The source material was blood. All receptors derive from a man between 65 and 85 years old in good health.

This clonotype was counted a few times. The chain is built from TRBV20-1 and TRBJ2-2, with D perhaps assigned TRBD1 or TRBD2 (6 bases each). CDR3 length equals 13 residues. Germline assignment: CDR1 DFQATT and CDR2 SNEGSKA (reference sequence). Trimming stripped 0 bases from V and 7 bases from J, with 9 bases between. The CDR3 DNA reads TGCAGTGCTAGAGAAGGGGGGATCGGGGAGCTGTTTTTT. Protein: CSAREGGIGELFF.

This clonotype occurred a few times. The chain links TRBV3-1 to TRBJ2-1; 11 nucleotides match TRBD2. The CDR3 is 18 amino acids. Losses at the gene ends were 2 bases for V and 0 bases for J; bases not matched to a gene: 6. The germline V gene has CDR1 LGHDT and CDR2 YNNKEL (reference sequence). The CDR3 spells CASSQLAGGALSYNEQFF. As DNA, the CDR3 is TGTGCCAGCAGCCAACTAGCGGGGGGCGCCCTCTCCTACAATGAGCAGTTCTTC.

CDR3 coding DNA: TGCAGCGTTAACAGGGGGCAAGAGACCCAGTACTTC. Its protein is CSVNRGQETQYF. The V call is TRBV29-1, the J call TRBJ2-5; 8 bases align to TRBD1. The CDR3 spans 12 residues. V trimming: 5 bases; J trimming: 2 bases; junction bases outside the gene matches: 1. Germline CDR1 reads SQVTM; CDR2 reads ANQGSEA. The full variable domain, with the rest looked up from reference TRBV29-1 and TRBJ2-5, is SAVISQKPSRDICQRGTSLTIQCQVDSQVTMMFWYRQQPGQSLTLIATANQGSEATYESGFVIDKFPISRPNLTFSTLTVSNMSPEDSSIYLCSVNRGQETQYFGPGTRLLVL.

Note on this clonotype: This CDR3 fails to terminate in the conserved phenylalanine or tryptophan, so it likely reflects a read error. The chain links TRBV10-3 to TRBJ1-6; D is ambiguous. V gave up 0 bases and J gave up 5 bases, with 8 bases separating them. The CDR3 covers 15 residues. The germline V gene has CDR1 ENHRY and CDR2 SYGVKD. The CDR3 coding sequence is TGTGCCATCAGTGAGTCAGGAGGGAATAATTCACCCCTCCACCTT. This sequence encodes CAISESGGNNSPLHL.

Of note for this clonotype: An end of the junction does not agree with germline; a read error may underlie this. The rearrangement links TRBV7-2 to TRBJ1-1, with a tentative D call TRBD1 (6 bases). The CDR3 is 14 amino acids. Looked up from germline, CDR1 is SGHTA and CDR2 is FQGNSA. The CDR3 region is CASRLGGSPTESFF. CDR3 DNA sequence: TGTGCCAGCAGACTCGGGGGCTCCCCAACTGAATCTTTCTTT.

In this sample, this clonotype turned up a few times. V is TRBV11-1 and J is TRBJ2-1; D is possibly TRBD2 (5 bases). The DNA end favors TRBJ2-7, so the J call may be wrong. Germline V gene lookup returns CDR1 SGHAT and CDR2 FQDESV (reference sequence). The CDR3 sequence is 13 residues long. CDR3 nucleotides: TGTGCCAGCAGCAAAGAGCGGACCTACGAGCAGTACTTC. Its translation is CASSKERTYEQYF.

The CDR3: CASSLRGRVNEQFF. The CDR3 coding sequence is TGTGCCAGCAGTTTAAGGGGCAGGGTCAATGAGCAGTTCTTC. This chain links TRBV28 with TRBJ2-1; tentatively, D is TRBD1 (5 bases). This CDR3 is 14 amino acids long. V gave up 2 bases and J gave up 6 bases, with 11 bases separating them. The germline V gene has CDR1 MDHEN and CDR2 SYDVKM.

A word on this clonotype: It is likely a read error, because the conserved phenylalanine at the end of the CDR3 is missing. The J gene is TRBJ1-1, the V gene TRBV6-4, with D possibly TRBD1 on 5 matching bases. Trimming removed 5 bases at V and 1 base at J, with 11 bases between. Germline-derived CDR1 and CDR2 are MRHNA and SNTAGT. This CDR3 comprises 14 residues. As DNA, the CDR3 is TGTGCCAGCAGTCTGGAGGGGCGGAACACTGAAGCTTTCCTT. Translating gives CASSLEGRNTEAFL.

This clonotype has more than one count but fewer than ten. This chain connects TRBV20-1 to TRBJ2-1, with TRBD1 identical over 7 bases. V shed 2 bases, J shed 1 base, and the junction held 8 bases outside the gene matches. Germline lookup yields CDR1 DFQATT and CDR2 SNEGSKA (reference sequence). This CDR3 has 16 residues. CDR3 residues: CSARPPGQRSYNEQFF. As DNA, the CDR3 is TGCAGTGCTAGACCCCCGGGACAGAGATCCTACAATGAGCAGTTCTTC.

The table lists this clonotype with a few counts. The V gene is TRBV6-1, the J gene TRBJ1-4; 7 nucleotides match TRBD1. This CDR3 contains 15 residues. The J segment lost 7 bases and the V segment lost 6 bases, leaving 11 bases of the junction unmatched. Germline values: CDR1 MNHNS, CDR2 SASEGT. CDR3 region: CASRTQGVGGEKLFF. The CDR3, as DNA: TGTGCCAGCAGGACCCAGGGGGTAGGGGGTGAAAAACTGTTTTTT.

In its sample, this clonotype was seen a few times. The chain has TRBV18 and TRBJ1-2; TRBD1 is a possible D gene (5 bases). This CDR3 has 14 residues. Germline-derived CDR1 and CDR2 are KGHSH and LQKENI. V dropped 3 bases and J dropped 4 bases, with 12 bases sitting between them. The chain's CDR3 is CASSPRETGYGYTF. CDR3 DNA sequence: TGTGCCAGCTCACCCAGGGAGACGGGCTATGGCTACACCTTC.

This sequence joins TRBV7-3 and TRBJ2-5, with D possibly being TRBD1 or TRBD2 (6 bases each). This CDR3 has 15 amino acids. The V and J ends lost 1 base and 4 bases respectively, with 13 bases between them. The V gene's germline CDR1 is SGHTA and CDR2 FQGTGA. The CDR3 is CASSLSSSGAETQYF. CDR3 bases: TGTGCCAGCAGCTTAAGCTCGTCGGGGGCAGAGACCCAGTACTTC.

For this clonotype: A much larger clone lies a single base off, so this may be a read error. This chain links TRBV11-2 with TRBJ2-7; no reliable D call. CDR1 and CDR2 (germline): SGHAT, FQNNGV. The length of the CDR3 is 13 residues. V was clipped by 3 bases and J by 10 bases, with 16 bases between them. The CDR3 nucleotides read TGTGCCAGCAGCTTCGGGCTGAGAGAGGCCCAGTACTTC. It is translated as CASSFGLREAQYF.

This clonotype was seen a handful of times. The V and J genes are TRBV3-1 and TRBJ1-1; D gene uncertain. CDR1 and CDR2 from the germline V gene are LGHDT and YNNKEL (reference sequence). The CDR3 is made up of 16 amino acids. The V and J ends lost 5 bases and 5 bases respectively, with 21 bases between them. CDR3 sequence: CASSKRTPLRETEAFF. The CDR3 DNA is TGTGCCAGCAGCAAGCGCACACCCCTAAGGGAAACTGAAGCTTTCTTT.

This clonotype has a count of ten or more. This chain joins TRBV5-1 and TRBJ2-7, with D maybe TRBD1 (6 bases). The CDR3 loop spans 13 amino acids. CDR1 is SGHRS, CDR2 YFSETQ, per germline. V was pared by 2 bases and J by 3 bases, with 9 bases between. The DNA of the CDR3 is TGCGCCAGCAGCTTAAAACAGGGCTACGAGCAGTACTTC. Its protein product is CASSLKQGYEQYF.

The J gene is TRBJ2-5, the V gene TRBV7-8, with TRBD1 matching 7 bases. TRBJ2-1 explains the end of the DNA better; the J call may be wrong. This CDR3 comprises 15 residues. CDR1 and CDR2 (germline): SGHVS, FQNEAQ. CDR3 DNA sequence: TGTGCCAGCAGCCAAGGAAGGAACAGGGGCAATGAGCAGTTCTTC. Protein sequence: CASSQGRNRGNEQFF.

The chain employs TRBV18 and TRBJ2-6; D gene uncertain. Trimming cost V 2 bases and J 0 bases, with 5 bases left between them. The CDR3 is 15 residues long. In germline, CDR1 is KGHSH, CDR2 LQKENI. DNA of the CDR3: TGTGCCAGCTCACCAAGAATCTCTGGGGCCAACGTCCTGACTTTC. Translated: CASSPRISGANVLTF.

The V gene is TRBV12-3 or TRBV12-4, the J gene TRBJ2-3; no clear D. CDR3 size: 13 residues. With 6 bases removed from V and 1 base from J, the gap between germline ends came to 8 bases. The CDR3 reads CASRTLGTDTQYF. In DNA form, the CDR3 reads TGTGCCAGCAGGACTCTAGGCACAGATACGCAGTATTTT.

The CDR3 DNA is TGTGCCAGCTCACCACGGGGAATAAGAACGTACGGATCCGGGGAGCTGTTTTTT. Protein sequence: CASSPRGIRTYGSGELFF. This chain connects TRBV18 to TRBJ2-2; no firm D call. V lost 1 base and J 6 bases, leaving 21 bases between the germline ends. The CDR3 sequence is 18 residues long. The germline gives CDR1 KGHSH, CDR2 LQKENI.